This TCR beta chain was sequenced during a study of cytomegalovirus exposure and HLA in healthy donors. Across the study: An early release of data contained about 85 million unique TCRs, which came from HLA-typed donors. Study outcomes and limitations: Reports state that TCR beta sequences accurately predicted most subjects' HLA-A and HLA-B alleles. Segments of the TCR beta V type were, in most cases, productive about 90% or about 30% of the time in an earlier analysis.

Sampled while nominally healthy, donors likely had unrecorded immune exposures. The primer mix had 60 Vbeta and 13 Jbeta primers. Here immunoSEQ multiplex PCR was the method, and the copy in TCRdb shows in-frame clones only, minus some. This sample has roughly 150,000 clones, with less than 10% found just once. Notes on this clone: What it binds is unknown.

Input material: PBMCs. This TCR derives from a male donor in good health and CMV-seronegative.

The CDR3 region has the DNA TGTGCCAGTAGGGACAGAACAGGGTCCAACTATGGCTACACCTTC. Encoded protein: CASRDRTGSNYGYTF. The chain couples TRBV19 to TRBJ1-2, with D perhaps matching TRBD1 (6 bases). The CDR3 is made up of 15 amino acids. The V end was cut by 6 bases, the J end by 2 bases, with 16 bases between. The V gene's germline CDR1 is LNHDA and CDR2 SQIVND (reference sequence).